The entry that follows covers one T cell receptor beta chain sequence. These data come from a study of glioma-infiltrating T cells after dendritic cell vaccination. The CDR3 totals 18 residues. V was pared by 2 bases and J by 0 bases, with 7 bases of the junction left unmatched. CDR1 and CDR2 from the germline V gene are SGHAT and FQNNGV. TCRB CDR3 was amplified from 2 ug genomic DNA or less. Libraries were prepared by immunoSEQ multiplex PCR; TCRdb keeps only in-frame clonotypes and omits some of them. This sample has over 80,000 clones, with about 87% found just once. This TCR was recovered from a human donor with glioblastoma. The sample in question was blood, obtained before dendritic cell vaccination. The chain links TRBV11-2 to TRBJ2-6; the match to TRBD1 covers 7 bases. The chain's CDR3 is CASSLRDSLSSGANVLTF. In DNA, the CDR3 is TGTGCCAGCAGCTTACGGGACAGTCTCAGCTCTGGGGCCAACGTCCTGACTTTC.